This T cell receptor (beta chain) was identified in a study of blood T cell repertoires in COVID-19 (dated by TCRdb to 2019 to 2021). For the wider study: Samples covering the acute and convalescent phases of COVID-19 were provided by collaborators in the United States, Italy and Spain. The prospective study material was composed of cDNA or gDNA derived from T cells, B-cell-depleted T cells, or PBMCs. The samples were drawn from the first 160 participants of the ongoing ImmuneRACE study and from 950 to 1,500 subjects provided by 6 global collaborators. The repertoires were released in a freely available public database meant as a resource for research on the immune response to SARS-CoV-2. A de-identified subject ID, COVID-19 status, age in years and sex were almost always included in the sample metadata. HLA class I and class II types, where available, came from metadata supplied by the sample provider rather than from assay-based typing. The dataset comprised deeply sampled blood TCRbeta repertoires from subjects exposed to, actively infected with, or recovered from COVID-19.

The CDR3 goes from the cysteine to the phenylalanine over 16 residues. The kept DNA is CDR3 alone, 48 bases in frame from the first base. At the junction V is shortened by 5 bases and J by 5 bases, with 18 bases in between. CDR1 and CDR2 are drawn from the germline V gene: SGHNT, YENEEA. The paper as a whole reports these results and caveats: The quantity of clinical and demographic metadata differed by source and by participant and was supplied without curation.

TCRbeta CDR3 regions were amplified from genomic DNA using the immunoSEQ Assay, a bias-controlled multiplex PCR. The paper's data handling went like this. The number of nucleated cells in each sample was estimated by amplification of reference gene primers within the assay. Sequence reads were collapsed and filtered to measure the absolute abundance of every unique TCRbeta CDR3 rearrangement. Productive Simpson clonality was computed per sample as the square root of Simpson's diversity index over productive rearrangements. TCRdb retrieved this table from immuneACCESS and kept in-frame rearrangements only. Not all clones are present; in checked studies, unresolved V genes account for under half, and no reason is known for the remainder. V and J calls and clone size are given by that table; D and trimming were obtained from the DNA. The sample table holds about 190,000 clones, of which 75% to 90% were seen once. Of the sample, 2.1% is held by the ten largest clones.

Concerning this clone itself: Its antigen is not yet known. It has no much larger one-base neighbor in the sample; base qualities were not kept.

Whole blood was collected in K2EDTA tubes by collaborating institutions according to the institutions' own protocols. Collaborator samples were shipped for TCRbeta analysis as frozen whole blood, isolated PBMCs, or DNA extracted from either sample type. Here the chain combines TRBV11-3 and TRBJ2-2; TRBD2 is a weak D gene call, 5 bases matching. This clonotype was obtained from a man aged 65 to 85 with active or convalescent COVID-19. Sequenced input: peripheral blood. The CDR3 in this case is CASSPGLPRRTGELFF. The DNA sequence is TGTGCCAGCAGCCCTGGACTCCCCCGGAGGACCGGGGAGCTGTTTTTT.